These 30 T cell receptor beta chains were sequenced from one sample in a study of beta chain features in type 1 diabetes. Every bit of the isolated RNA underwent reverse transcription, so sequencing read expressed TCRB transcripts. Produced via immunoSEQ multiplex PCR; TCRdb's table is partial and in-frame only. The sample records around 690,000 clones, around 12% being singletons. For these TCRs, the target antigens are not known. Findings and limits, study-wide: Moderate but significant shortening of TCRB CDR3s was recorded in all four CD4+ subsets from Type 1 diabetes patients.

The sample taken for sequencing was naive CD4+ T cells from blood. The source of these receptors is a man aged 25 to 45 with type 1 diabetes.

This clone is a singleton in its sample. The genes are TRBV4-2 and TRBJ1-3; 7 bases line up with TRBD1. J gave up 2 bases and V 0 bases, and 4 bases lay outside the gene matches. Per the germline V gene, CDR1 is LGHNA and CDR2 is YNFKEQ. The CDR3 runs 16 residues. CDR3 DNA sequence: TGTGCCAGCAGCCAAGAAAACAGGGGAGCTGGAAACACCATATATTTT. Amino acid sequence: CASSQENRGAGNTIYF.

The rearrangement links TRBV6-1 to TRBJ2-3; D is perhaps TRBD2 (6 bases). This CDR3 region has 12 residues. V was cut by 3 bases and J by 5 bases, with 6 bases left in between. In germline, CDR1 is MNHNS, CDR2 SASEGT. The CDR3 spells CASSERGDTQYF. In DNA, the CDR3 is TGTGCCAGCAGTGAGCGGGGAGATACGCAGTATTTT.

CDR3 DNA: TGTGCCATCAGTTACCTAACCGGGACAGCCACTGAAGCTTTCTTT. Translation gives CAISYLTGTATEAFF. J is TRBJ1-1 and V is TRBV10-3; 7 nucleotides agree with TRBD1. Losses at the gene ends were 5 bases for V and 4 bases for J; bases not matched to a gene: 10. CDR3 length: 15 amino acids. Germline CDR1 and CDR2: ENHRY and SYGVKD.

This sequence joins TRBV9 and TRBJ2-5, with 8 bases matching TRBD1. V was clipped by 0 bases and J by 5 bases; unmatched bases: 12. Per germline, CDR1 SGDLS and CDR2 YYNGEE. This CDR3 contains 17 residues. CDR3 in amino acids: CASSVVGGTGPWETQYF. CDR3 nucleotide sequence: TGTGCCAGCAGCGTAGTAGGAGGGACAGGTCCTTGGGAGACCCAGTACTTC.

This clone was detected only a few times. The rearrangement uses TRBV25-1 and TRBJ1-5; no clear D gene. CDR3 size: 13 residues. The V end lost 3 bases, the J end lost 3 bases, and 6 bases lay between the germline ends. Germline lookup yields CDR1 MGHDK and CDR2 SYGVNS. CDR3 residues: CASSDRINQPQHF. The CDR3 DNA sequence: TGTGCCAGCAGTGATAGGATCAATCAGCCCCAGCATTTT. The full variable domain, completed using reference TRBV25-1 and TRBJ1-5, is EADIYQTPRYLVIGTGKKITLECSQTMGHDKMYWYQQDPGMELHLIHYSYGVNSTEKGDLSSESTVSRIRTEHFPLTLESARPSHTSQYLCASSDRINQPQHFGDGTRLSIL.

V and J are TRBV9 and TRBJ2-5; D uncertain. Germline V gives CDR1 SGDLS, CDR2 YYNGEE. The CDR3 extends over 15 amino acids. Deletions cut 1 base from V and 0 bases from J, with 10 bases between. The CDR3 protein is CASSVSGRYQETQYF. In nucleotides, the CDR3 is TGTGCCAGCAGCGTATCGGGCAGGTACCAAGAGACCCAGTACTTC.

The chain has TRBV27 and TRBJ1-1, with TRBD1 as a possible D gene (5 bases). The CDR3 runs to 15 residues. The germline V gene encodes CDR1 MNHEY and CDR2 SMNVEV (reference sequence). Trimming took 2 bases from V and 6 from J, leaving 16 bases between them. CDR3 in amino acids: CASSLGTGRSAEAFF. CDR3 DNA sequence: TGTGCCAGCAGTTTAGGGACGGGTCGTAGCGCTGAAGCTTTCTTT.

This chain connects TRBV9 to TRBJ2-5, with a possible D match to TRBD1 (6 bases). Trimming pared 4 bases from V and 4 bases from J, leaving 14 bases between. Looked up from germline, CDR1 is SGDLS and CDR2 is YYNGEE. The CDR3 is made up of 14 amino acids. In nucleotides, the CDR3 is TGTGCCAGCAGCCCAAACAGGGTGGGAGAGACCCAGTACTTC. As protein: CASSPNRVGETQYF.

This clone was seen a few times. The chain employs TRBV29-1 and TRBJ2-7; unclear D gene. The V and J ends lost 0 bases and 11 bases respectively, with 11 bases between them. CDR3 size: 11 residues. Germline loops: CDR1 SQVTM, CDR2 ANQGSEA. CDR3 loop: CSVEEWNKEYF. CDR3 in DNA: TGCAGCGTTGAAGAATGGAACAAGGAGTACTTC.

The V gene is TRBV15, the J gene TRBJ2-7; D is unresolved. V lost 9 bases and J lost 0, with 18 bases in between. There are 15 residues in the CDR3. Per germline, CDR1 LNHNV and CDR2 YYDKDF (reference sequence). In nucleotides, the CDR3 is TGTGCCACTAAGTCTAGTAACAGACTCTCCTACGAGCAGTACTTC. It translates to CATKSSNRLSYEQYF.

This clone was seen more than once but under ten times. The chain joins TRBV30 to TRBJ1-6, with D possibly being TRBD1 (6 bases). The CDR3 runs to 15 residues. V was clipped by 0 bases and J by 8 bases, with 14 bases between them. Per the germline V gene, CDR1 is GTSNPN and CDR2 is SVGIG (reference sequence). As DNA, the CDR3 is TGTGCCTGGAGTGTACAGACAGGCGGGCATTCACCCCTCCACTTT. This encodes CAWSVQTGGHSPLHF.

The gene calls are TRBV18 and TRBJ2-7; 7 bases agree with TRBD1. CDR1 and CDR2 from the germline V gene are KGHSH and LQKENI. Germline trimming cut 6 bases from V and 3 bases from J; bases unmatched to any gene: 11. This CDR3 is 15 amino acids long. Here the CDR3 DNA reads TGTGCCAGCTCGCGAAGGGGACAGTTGGACTACGAGCAGTACTTC. Its protein product is CASSRRGQLDYEQYF.

Remarks on this clone: A read error may account for a junction end that differs from germline. This chain uses TRBV10-3 with TRBJ1-1, with D hard to call. Germline loops: CDR1 ENHRY, CDR2 SYGVKD. The CDR3 is 13 amino acids. The CDR3 is CASSYLGNTEAFF. CDR3 nucleotide sequence: TGTGCCAGCAGTTACCTCGGGAACACTGAAGCTTTCTTT.

This clone was found a few times. V is TRBV5-1 and J is TRBJ2-7; D gene uncertain. Trimming shortened V by 4 bases and J by 2 bases, and 13 bases separated the two germline ends. Germline CDR1 SGHRS, CDR2 YFSETQ. This CDR3 is 14 amino acids long. The CDR3 protein is CASSHPDSTYEQYF. In nucleotides, the CDR3 is TGCGCCAGCAGCCACCCAGACTCAACCTACGAGCAGTACTTC.

The chain is built from TRBV7-8 and TRBJ1-1; TRBD1 matches 9 bases. The CDR3 contains 18 residues. After removal of 2 bases from V and 0 bases from J, the junction contained 10 bases not matched to a gene. Germline V gives CDR1 SGHVS, CDR2 FQNEAQ. CDR3 nucleotides: TGTGCCAGCAGCTTAACGGGGGGGACAGGGCCCATGAACACTGAAGCTTTCTTT. Translated, it gives CASSLTGGTGPMNTEAFF.

The gene calls are TRBV9 and TRBJ2-7; D assignment may be TRBD1 or TRBD2 (5 bases each). Trimming stripped 0 bases from V and 5 bases from J, with 12 bases between. There are 14 residues in the CDR3. Germline CDR1 and CDR2: SGDLS and YYNGEE. The CDR3 sequence: CASSVVGMGDEQYF. The CDR3 bases are TGTGCCAGCAGCGTAGTCGGAATGGGGGACGAGCAGTACTTC.

This clone came up a few times. The chain joins TRBV5-1 to TRBJ2-2, with D possibly being TRBD2 (6 bases). This CDR3 comprises 17 residues. Trimming stripped 0 bases from V and 1 base from J, with 13 bases between. Germline V gene lookup returns CDR1 SGHRS and CDR2 YFSETQ. CDR3 nucleotide sequence: TGCGCCAGCAGCTTGGATCCCGGGGGTCAGAACACCGGGGAGCTGTTTTTT. This sequence encodes CASSLDPGGQNTGELFF.

The chain joins TRBV4-3 to TRBJ2-7; D gene ambiguous. Trimming took off 0 bases at V and 2 bases at J, with 5 bases between the two ends. Germline V gene lookup returns CDR1 LGHNA and CDR2 YSLEER. This CDR3 is built from 13 residues. The CDR3 loop is CASSQDAPYEQYF. CDR3 coding DNA: TGCGCCAGCAGCCAAGATGCACCCTACGAGCAGTACTTC.

CDR3 in amino acids: CASGGILGSKETQYF. The CDR3 coding sequence is TGTGCCAGCGGGGGGATCCTCGGGTCTAAAGAGACCCAGTACTTC. The rearrangement links TRBV9 to TRBJ2-5; D might be TRBD2 (6 bases). CDR1 is SGDLS and CDR2 is YYNGEE in the germline V gene. The V end was cut by 7 bases, the J end by 3 bases, with 19 bases between. CDR3 length: 15 residues.

V is TRBV5-1 and J is TRBJ1-1; the D gene is possibly TRBD1 (5 bases). Germline-derived CDR1 and CDR2 are SGHRS and YFSETQ. V lost 7 bases, J lost 2 bases, and 21 bases lay in between. The CDR3 consists of 16 residues. The CDR3 spells CASSSLVGDGNTEAFF. DNA for the CDR3: TGCGCCAGCTCATCGCTAGTCGGGGACGGAAACACTGAAGCTTTCTTT.

This clone was recorded a few times. The chain uses TRBV7-2 and TRBJ2-1, with TRBD1 as a possible D gene (6 bases). The CDR3 loop spans 15 amino acids. Looked up from germline, CDR1 is SGHTA and CDR2 is FQGNSA. V lost 1 base to trimming and J lost 3 bases, with 10 bases between them. DNA for the CDR3: TGTGCCAGCAGCTTAGTCTCAGGGGTCTACAATGAGCAGTTCTTC. Protein: CASSLVSGVYNEQFF. Combining the CDR3 with reference TRBV7-2 and TRBJ2-1 gives the whole variable domain GAGVSQSPSNKVTEKGKDVELRCDPISGHTALYWYRQSLGQGLEFLIYFQGNSAPDKSGLPSDRFSAERTGGSVSTLTIQRTQQEDSAVYLCASSLVSGVYNEQFFGPGTRLTVL.

This clone was observed a handful of times. The gene calls are TRBV18 and TRBJ2-3; TRBD1 agrees at 7 bases. CDR1 and CDR2 from the germline V gene are KGHSH and LQKENI. J gave up 11 bases and V 0 bases, and 8 bases lay outside the gene matches. The CDR3 is made up of 14 amino acids. In DNA, the CDR3 is TGTGCCAGCTCACCACCCGAGGGGGCAGGGAAGCAGTATTTT. Amino acid sequence: CASSPPEGAGKQYF. Looking up the rest from reference TRBV18 and TRBJ2-3 gives the full variable domain: NAGVMQNPRHLVRRRGQEARLRCSPMKGHSHVYWYRQLPEEGLKFMVYLQKENIIDESGMPKERFSAEFPKEGPSILRIQQVVRGDSAAYFCASSPPEGAGKQYFGPGTRLTVL.

The chain carries TRBV21-1 and TRBJ2-5. TRBV21-1 corresponds to a pseudogene. The CDR3 consists of 13 residues. The CDR3 is CARGNGGSETQYF. The CDR3 DNA sequence: TGTGCCAGGGGGAATGGGGGATCGGAGACCCAGTACTTC.

The chain joins TRBV29-1 to TRBJ2-3; 9 bases map to TRBD2. This CDR3 comprises 15 residues. The J segment lost 5 bases and the V segment lost 3 bases, leaving 9 bases of the junction unmatched. From germline, CDR1 is SQVTM and CDR2 ANQGSEA. The CDR3 nucleotides read TGCAGCGTTGAGAGGGGTAGCGGGGGCCAAGATACGCAGTATTTT. Encoded protein: CSVERGSGGQDTQYF.

This clone was observed a few times. This chain uses TRBV25-1 with TRBJ1-1, with 8 nucleotides matching TRBD1. Germline V gives CDR1 MGHDK, CDR2 SYGVNS. The CDR3 is made up of 14 amino acids. V dropped 4 bases and J dropped 1; count of bases not matched to a gene: 2. Here the CDR3 reads CASSGGTGNTEAFF. As DNA, the CDR3 is TGTGCCAGCAGTGGTGGGACAGGGAACACTGAAGCTTTCTTT. The whole variable domain, remainder taken from reference TRBV25-1 and TRBJ1-1, is EADIYQTPRYLVIGTGKKITLECSQTMGHDKMYWYQQDPGMELHLIHYSYGVNSTEKGDLSSESTVSRIRTEHFPLTLESARPSHTSQYLCASSGGTGNTEAFFGQGTRLTVV.

This clone was detected only a few times. The chain joins TRBV7-3 to TRBJ2-3, with D unclear. CDR1 and CDR2 (germline): SGHTA, FQGTGA. There are 12 residues in the CDR3. V gave up 5 bases and J gave up 6 bases, with 9 bases separating them. The CDR3 DNA reads as TGTGCCAGCAGCAACAACGAGGATACGCAGTATTTT. The encoded protein is CASSNNEDTQYF.

In this sample, this clone turned up a few times. J is TRBJ1-4 and V is TRBV6-6; D may be TRBD1 (6 bases). The CDR3 totals 14 residues. The V and J ends lost 6 bases and 6 bases respectively, with 14 bases between them. Germline CDR1 reads MNHNY; CDR2 reads SVGAGI (reference sequence). The CDR3 DNA follows: TGTGCCAGCAGCCACGGGGGGCCGGATGAAAAACTGTTTTTT. This gives the protein CASSHGGPDEKLFF.

This clone was seen more than once but under ten times. The chain is built from TRBV30 and TRBJ1-5, with D possibly TRBD1 on 5 matching bases. Germline V gene sequence: CDR1 GTSNPN, CDR2 SVGIG (reference sequence). Trimming took off 2 bases at V and 0 bases at J, with 11 bases between the two ends. The CDR3 extends over 15 amino acids. For the CDR3, the DNA is TGTGCCTGGAGTACCTCAGGGAGTAGCAATCAGCCCCAGCATTTT. Translating gives CAWSTSGSSNQPQHF.

Here the CDR3 reads CASSYSPGGNQPQHF. In nucleotides, the CDR3 is TGTGCCAGCAGTTACTCCCCCGGGGGTAATCAGCCCCAGCATTTT. The chain employs TRBV6-6 and TRBJ1-5; D is possibly TRBD1 (5 bases). The CDR3 is 15 amino acids. Trimming removed 0 bases from V and 4 bases from J, with 10 bases in between. The germline gives CDR1 MNHNY, CDR2 SVGAGI (reference sequence).

This clone showed up just a few times. The V gene is TRBV18, the J gene TRBJ2-7; 14 nucleotides match TRBD2. The V segment lost 3 bases and the J segment 5 bases; nucleotides outside the gene matches: 6. In germline, CDR1 is KGHSH, CDR2 LQKENI. This CDR3 has 16 amino acids. The CDR3 sequence: CASSPTSGGAYHEQYF. CDR3 sequence (DNA): TGTGCCAGCTCACCGACTAGCGGGGGGGCCTATCACGAGCAGTACTTC.